The subject of this entry is one T cell receptor beta chain. The data were obtained in a study of blood T cell repertoires in COVID-19. Study as a whole: T cells, B-cell-depleted T cells, or PBMCs supplied cDNA or gDNA.

As processed by the authors: Cell counts per sample came from amplifying reference gene primers. The table came from immunoSEQ multiplex PCR; TCRdb's copy has only in-frame clones and leaves some out. D and trimming come from the DNA, and the V and J calls and clone size come from that table. Of hundreds of thousands of clones in the sample, around 87% are singletons; the top ten hold around 1.1%. V was clipped by 10 bases and J by 7 bases, with 18 bases between them. The CDR3 runs 13 residues. Germline CDR1 and CDR2: MDHEN and SYDVKM. The chain carries TRBV28 and TRBJ2-3, with a tentative D call TRBD2 (7 bases). Sequencing input: PBMCs or T cells enriched from blood (not recorded which). This receptor was obtained from a man aged 25 to 40 who had recovered from COVID-19. Here the CDR3 DNA reads TGTGCCACTAGGGGGGAGGGGGTGTATACGCAGTATTTT. Amino acids: CATRGEGVYTQYF.